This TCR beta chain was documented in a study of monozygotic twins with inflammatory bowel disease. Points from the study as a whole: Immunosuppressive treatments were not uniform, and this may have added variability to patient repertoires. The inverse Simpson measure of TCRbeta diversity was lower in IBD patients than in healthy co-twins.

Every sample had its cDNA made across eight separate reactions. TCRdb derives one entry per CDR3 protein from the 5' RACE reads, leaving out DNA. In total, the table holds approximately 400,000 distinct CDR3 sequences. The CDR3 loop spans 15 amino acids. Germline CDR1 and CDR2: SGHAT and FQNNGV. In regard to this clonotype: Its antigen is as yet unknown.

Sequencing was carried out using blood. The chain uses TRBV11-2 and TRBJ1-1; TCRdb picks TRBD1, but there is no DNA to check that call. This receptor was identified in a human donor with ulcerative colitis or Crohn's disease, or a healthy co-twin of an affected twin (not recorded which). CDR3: CASSRHRARDTEAFF. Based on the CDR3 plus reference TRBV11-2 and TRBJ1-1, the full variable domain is EAGVAQSPRYKIIEKRQSVAFWCNPISGHATLYWYQQILGQGPKLLIQFQNNGVVDDSQLPKDRFSAERLKGVDSTLKIQPAKLEDSAVYLCASSRHRARDTEAFFGQGTRLTVV.